This T cell receptor (beta chain) comes out of a study of T-cell memory formation after mild COVID-19. The wider study: TCR clusters mostly belonged to single donors. Whole-study results and caveats: CD4+ contracting clones were mainly CM and EM; CD8+ ones, EMRA. Contracting clones, day 15 to 85, had balanced CD4/CD8, and later expanders favored CD4+. Researchers could not confirm that second-wave clones peaking on day 37 targeted SARS-CoV-2.

Remarks on this clonotype: Its antigen is not known.

TCRdb fed the 5' RACE reads into MiXCR, producing one record per CDR3 protein. The table lists 200,000 or so distinct CDR3 sequences, under 20% of them singletons, with approximately 2.2% in the top ten. CDR1 SGHRS and CDR2 YFSETQ come from the germline V gene. CDR3 length: 14 amino acids. Trimming took off 0 bases at V and 9 bases at J, with 13 bases between the two ends. The gene calls are TRBV5-1 and TRBJ1-5; TRBD1 is a possible D gene (5 bases). Sequenced sample: PBMCs or a T cell subset sorted from them (not recorded which). This receptor was identified in an adult woman who had mild COVID-19 (a few samples of this study predate the infection). Cell type and time point are not known. The CDR3 sequence: CASSLGQGIWPQHF. The DNA of the CDR3 is TGCGCCAGCAGCTTGGGGCAGGGCATCTGGCCCCAGCATTTT. Filled out from reference TRBV5-1 and TRBJ1-5, the complete variable domain reads KAGVTQTPRYLIKTRGQQVTLSCSPISGHRSVSWYQQTPGQGLQFLFEYFSETQRNKGNFPGRFSGRQFSNSRSEMNVSTLELGDSALYLCASSLGQGIWPQHFGDGTRLSIL.